A single TCR beta chain is shown here with its context. Its specificity is not known. Recruitment of healthy controls drew on blood donors, who had a median age of about 55 years (range roughly 20-80) and were approximately 60% female. The data stem from a study of somatic mutations in cytotoxic T cells in rheumatoid arthritis. Findings and caveats of the study: The authors did not know the antigen targets of the expanded CD8+ clones. Only rheumatoid arthritis patients, not healthy controls, showed CD8+ clonality increasing with age.

Measured with immunoSEQ multiplex PCR; TCRdb has only the in-frame clones, and not every one. Here the sample spans 10,000 or so clones, roughly 80% being singletons. Trimming cost V 0 bases and J 7 bases, with 20 bases left between them. CDR1 is SGDLS and CDR2 is YYNGEE in the germline V gene. The CDR3 runs 17 residues. This receptor was taken from a man in his forties or fifties in good health. The sample comprised CD8+ T cells sorted from blood. The chain couples TRBV9 to TRBJ2-1, with D possibly matching TRBD2 (7 bases). Written as DNA, the CDR3 is TGTGCCAGCAGCGTAGCTCGGGGGGCGGGAGCATCGAATGAGCAGTTCTTC. Translating it yields CASSVARGAGASNEQFF.